This is a list of T cell receptor beta chains from one sample in a study of monozygotic twins with inflammatory bowel disease. TCRdb re-called the 5' RACE reads and catalogs CDR3 proteins one per entry, DNA excluded. The sample totals more than 300,000 distinct CDR3 sequences. Sequencing input: blood. The receptors shown here come from a human donor with ulcerative colitis or Crohn's disease, or a healthy co-twin of an affected twin (not recorded which). CDR3s include the opening cysteine and the closing phenylalanine or tryptophan. Each record gives: CDR3 protein, J gene, V gene.

CDR3 protein: CASSYEGARPYNEQFF
J gene: TRBJ2-1
V gene: TRBV6-5

CDR3 protein: CASSRRPQGAYGYTF
J gene: TRBJ1-2
V gene: TRBV14

CDR3 protein: CATSREVHRGDQPQHF
J gene: TRBJ1-5
V gene: TRBV15

CDR3 protein: CASRQAGTGDYEQYF
J gene: TRBJ2-7
V gene: TRBV6-1

CDR3 protein: CASRLRGTTDTQYF
J gene: TRBJ2-3
V gene: TRBV7-2

CDR3 protein: CASSLEGQGFRLLSGYTF
J gene: TRBJ1-2
V gene: TRBV5-1

CDR3 protein: CASSLRLALNTGELFF
J gene: TRBJ2-2
V gene: TRBV7-9

CDR3 protein: CASSRQYPSYGYTF
J gene: TRBJ1-2
V gene: TRBV6-2/TRBV6-3

CDR3 protein: CASSSDRGYISGANVLTF
J gene: TRBJ2-6
V gene: TRBV6-2/TRBV6-3

CDR3 protein: CASSYQVGADYGYTF
J gene: TRBJ1-2
V gene: TRBV6-5

CDR3 protein: CASRQGRNEQFF
J gene: TRBJ2-1
V gene: TRBV3-1

CDR3 protein: CASSTPGGAGFGTDTQYF
J gene: TRBJ2-3
V gene: TRBV6-1

CDR3 protein: CSGGGPPTYEQYF
J gene: TRBJ2-7
V gene: TRBV20-1

CDR3 protein: CASIPQGTGGSEQYF
J gene: TRBJ2-7
V gene: TRBV7-6

CDR3 protein: CASSLGRRNTEAFF
J gene: TRBJ1-1
V gene: TRBV4-1

CDR3 protein: CSARDLKGSVYNEQFF
J gene: TRBJ2-1
V gene: TRBV20-1

CDR3 protein: CASSLGGLMNTEAFF
J gene: TRBJ1-1
V gene: TRBV7-6

CDR3 protein: CASSQRGSGNTIYF
J gene: TRBJ1-3
V gene: TRBV3-1

CDR3 protein: CASSYSTGAQPQHF
J gene: TRBJ1-5
V gene: TRBV6-6

CDR3 protein: CSARGVTDGLGRFF
J gene: TRBJ2-1
V gene: TRBV20-1

CDR3 protein: CATSRERDPPALHF
J gene: TRBJ1-6
V gene: TRBV15

CDR3 protein: CASSQGGTSGNTIYF
J gene: TRBJ1-3
V gene: TRBV4-3

CDR3 protein: CSARDYNREDTEAFF
J gene: TRBJ1-1
V gene: TRBV20-1

CDR3 protein: CATSVSPGTGVETQYF
J gene: TRBJ2-5
V gene: TRBV5-5

CDR3 protein: CASSQEGLAVGGETQYF
J gene: TRBJ2-5
V gene: TRBV4-3